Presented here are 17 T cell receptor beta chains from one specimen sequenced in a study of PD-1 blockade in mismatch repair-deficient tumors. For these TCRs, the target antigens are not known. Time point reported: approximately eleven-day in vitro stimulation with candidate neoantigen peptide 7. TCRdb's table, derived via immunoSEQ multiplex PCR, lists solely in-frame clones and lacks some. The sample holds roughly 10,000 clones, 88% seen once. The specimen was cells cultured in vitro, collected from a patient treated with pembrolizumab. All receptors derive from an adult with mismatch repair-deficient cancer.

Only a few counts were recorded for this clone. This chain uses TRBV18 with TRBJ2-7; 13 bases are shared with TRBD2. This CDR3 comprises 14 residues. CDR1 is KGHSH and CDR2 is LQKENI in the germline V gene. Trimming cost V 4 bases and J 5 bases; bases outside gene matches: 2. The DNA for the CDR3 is TGTGCCAGCTCACGGACTAGCGGGAGTGACGAGCAGTACTTC. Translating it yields CASSRTSGSDEQYF.

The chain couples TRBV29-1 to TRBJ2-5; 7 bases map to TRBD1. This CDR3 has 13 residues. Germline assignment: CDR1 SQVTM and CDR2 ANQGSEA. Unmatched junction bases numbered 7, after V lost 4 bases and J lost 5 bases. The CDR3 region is CSVVGRGWETQYF. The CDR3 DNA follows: TGCAGCGTTGTGGGCAGGGGGTGGGAGACCCAGTACTTC.

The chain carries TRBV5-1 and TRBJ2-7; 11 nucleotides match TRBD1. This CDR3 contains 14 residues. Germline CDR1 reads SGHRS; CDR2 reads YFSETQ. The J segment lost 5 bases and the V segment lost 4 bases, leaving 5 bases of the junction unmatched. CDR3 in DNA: TGCGCCAGCAGCCCGGACAGGGGGCACAACGAGCAGTACTTC. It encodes CASSPDRGHNEQYF.

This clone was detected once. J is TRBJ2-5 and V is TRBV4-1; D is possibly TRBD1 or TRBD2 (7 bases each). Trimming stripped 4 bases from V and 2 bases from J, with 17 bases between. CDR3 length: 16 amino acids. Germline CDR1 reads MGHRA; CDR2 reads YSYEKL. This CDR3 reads CASSPGIQGGQETQYF. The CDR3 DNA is TGCGCCAGCAGCCCGGGGATCCAGGGGGGGCAAGAGACCCAGTACTTC.

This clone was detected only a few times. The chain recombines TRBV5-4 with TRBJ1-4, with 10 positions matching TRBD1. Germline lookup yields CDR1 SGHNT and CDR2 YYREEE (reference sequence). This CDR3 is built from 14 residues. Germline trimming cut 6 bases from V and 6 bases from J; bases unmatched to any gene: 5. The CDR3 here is CASTRDRGDEKLFF. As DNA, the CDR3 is TGTGCCAGCACTCGGGACAGGGGAGATGAAAAACTGTTTTTT.

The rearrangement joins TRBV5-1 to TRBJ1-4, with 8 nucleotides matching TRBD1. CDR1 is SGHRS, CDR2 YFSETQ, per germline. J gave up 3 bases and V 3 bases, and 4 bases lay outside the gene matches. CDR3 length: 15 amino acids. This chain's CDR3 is CASSSGQGPNEKLFF. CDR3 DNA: TGCGCCAGCAGCTCAGGACAGGGACCTAATGAAAAACTGTTTTTT.

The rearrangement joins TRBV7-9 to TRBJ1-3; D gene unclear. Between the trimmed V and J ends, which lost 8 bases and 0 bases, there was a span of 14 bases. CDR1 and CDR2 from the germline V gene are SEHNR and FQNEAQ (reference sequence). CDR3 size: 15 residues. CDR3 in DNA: TGTGCCAGCTATCAAGATCTCTACTCTGGAAACACCATATATTTT. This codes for CASYQDLYSGNTIYF.

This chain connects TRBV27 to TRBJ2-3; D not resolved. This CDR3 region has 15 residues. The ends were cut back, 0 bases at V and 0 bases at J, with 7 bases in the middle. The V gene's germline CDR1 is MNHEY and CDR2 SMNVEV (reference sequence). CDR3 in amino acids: CASSLSVSSTDTQYF. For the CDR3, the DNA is TGTGCCAGCAGTTTATCAGTTTCTAGCACAGATACGCAGTATTTT.

The CDR3 reads CASSSQGGEKLFF. The DNA for the CDR3 is TGCGCCAGCAGCTCACAGGGGGGTGAAAAACTGTTTTTT. V is TRBV5-1 and J is TRBJ1-4; 8 bases are a match to TRBD1. The CDR3 covers 13 residues. The V gene end was trimmed by 3 bases and the J gene end by 7 bases; junction bases not matched to a gene: 2. The germline V gene encodes CDR1 SGHRS and CDR2 YFSETQ.

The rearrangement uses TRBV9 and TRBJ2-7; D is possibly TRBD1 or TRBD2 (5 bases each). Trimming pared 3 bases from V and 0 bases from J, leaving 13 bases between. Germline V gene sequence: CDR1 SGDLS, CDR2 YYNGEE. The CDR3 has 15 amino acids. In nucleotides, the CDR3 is TGTGCCAGCAGCGCGCACGGGGACCACTCCTACGAGCAGTACTTC. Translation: CASSAHGDHSYEQYF.

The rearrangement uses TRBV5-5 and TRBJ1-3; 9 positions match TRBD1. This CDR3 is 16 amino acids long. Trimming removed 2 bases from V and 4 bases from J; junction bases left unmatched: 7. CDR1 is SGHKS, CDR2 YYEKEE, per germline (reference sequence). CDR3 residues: CASSLTGGFLGNTIYF. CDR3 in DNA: TGTGCCAGCAGCTTAACAGGGGGCTTTTTAGGAAACACCATATATTTT.

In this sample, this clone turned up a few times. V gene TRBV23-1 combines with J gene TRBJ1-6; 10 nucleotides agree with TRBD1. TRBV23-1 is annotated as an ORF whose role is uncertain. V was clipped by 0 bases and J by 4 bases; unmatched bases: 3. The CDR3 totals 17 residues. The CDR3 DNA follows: TGCGCCAGCAGTCAATCACGGGGACAGGGGTATAATTCACCCCTCCACTTT. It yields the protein CASSQSRGQGYNSPLHF.

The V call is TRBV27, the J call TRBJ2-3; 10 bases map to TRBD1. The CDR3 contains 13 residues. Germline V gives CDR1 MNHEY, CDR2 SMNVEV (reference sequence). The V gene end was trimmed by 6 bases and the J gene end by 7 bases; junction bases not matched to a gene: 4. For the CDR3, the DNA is TGTGCCAGCAGCAGACAGGGGGCAAATACGCAGTATTTT. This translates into CASSRQGANTQYF.

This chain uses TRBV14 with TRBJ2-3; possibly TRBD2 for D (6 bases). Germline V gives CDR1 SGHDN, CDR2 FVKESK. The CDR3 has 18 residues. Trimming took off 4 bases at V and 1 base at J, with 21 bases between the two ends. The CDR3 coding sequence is TGTGCCAGCAGCCGGAGGCTCGTAAGTGGCGGGGGCACAGATACGCAGTATTTT. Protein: CASSRRLVSGGGTDTQYF.

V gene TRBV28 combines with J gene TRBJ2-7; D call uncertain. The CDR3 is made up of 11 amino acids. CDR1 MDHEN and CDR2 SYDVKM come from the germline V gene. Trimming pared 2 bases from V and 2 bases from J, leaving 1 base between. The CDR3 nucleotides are TGTGCCAGCAGTTTACCCTACGAGCAGTACTTC. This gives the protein CASSLPYEQYF.

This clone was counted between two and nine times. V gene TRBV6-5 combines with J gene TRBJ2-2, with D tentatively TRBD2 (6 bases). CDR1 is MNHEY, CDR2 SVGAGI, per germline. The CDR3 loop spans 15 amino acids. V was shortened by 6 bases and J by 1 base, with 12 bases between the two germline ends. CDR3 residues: CASSALGGNTGELFF. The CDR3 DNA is TGTGCCAGCAGCGCCCTCGGGGGGAACACCGGGGAGCTGTTTTTT.

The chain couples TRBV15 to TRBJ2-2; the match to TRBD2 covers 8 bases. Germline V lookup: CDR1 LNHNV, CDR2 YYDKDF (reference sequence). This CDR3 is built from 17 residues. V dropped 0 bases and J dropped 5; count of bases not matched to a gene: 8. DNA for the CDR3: TGTGCCACCAGCAGAGATAGGCGGGAGGTTTATACCGGGGAGCTGTTTTTT. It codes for CATSRDRREVYTGELFF.